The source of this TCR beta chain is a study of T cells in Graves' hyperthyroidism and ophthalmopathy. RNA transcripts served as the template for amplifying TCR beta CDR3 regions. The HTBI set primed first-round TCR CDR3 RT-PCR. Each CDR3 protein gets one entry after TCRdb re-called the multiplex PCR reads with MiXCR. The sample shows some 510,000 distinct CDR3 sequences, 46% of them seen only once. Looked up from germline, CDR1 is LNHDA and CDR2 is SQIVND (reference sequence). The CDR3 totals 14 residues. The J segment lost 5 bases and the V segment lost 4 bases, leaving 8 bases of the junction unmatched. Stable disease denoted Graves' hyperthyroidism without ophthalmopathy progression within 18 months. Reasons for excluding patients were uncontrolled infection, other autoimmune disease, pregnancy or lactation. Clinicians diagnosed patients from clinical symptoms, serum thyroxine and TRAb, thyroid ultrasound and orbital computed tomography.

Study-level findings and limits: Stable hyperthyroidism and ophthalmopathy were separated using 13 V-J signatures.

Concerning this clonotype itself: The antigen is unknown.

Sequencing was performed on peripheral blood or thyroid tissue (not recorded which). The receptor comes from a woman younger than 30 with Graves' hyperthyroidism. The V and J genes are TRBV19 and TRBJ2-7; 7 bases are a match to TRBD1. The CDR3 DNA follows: TGTGCCAGTAGTACCTTGACAGGGTTTCACGAGCAGTACTTC. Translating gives CASSTLTGFHEQYF.